This T cell receptor (beta chain) was recorded in a study of T cell responses to AZD1222 COVID-19 vaccine. General study points: Among the donors, most were white British and more were female, and clonal diversity was possibly underestimated.

On this clone: The antigen remains undetermined.

The method was immunoSEQ multiplex PCR; TCRdb's version includes in-frame clones alone and lacks a portion of them. The sample records approximately 150,000 clones, 85% to 90% being singletons. Germline loops: CDR1 MRHNA, CDR2 SNTAGT. V trimming: 4 bases; J trimming: 7 bases; junction bases outside the gene matches: 8. This CDR3 comprises 17 residues. Sample: peripheral blood, taken on day 0 of AZD1222 vaccination. The chain employs TRBV6-4 and TRBJ2-1; 15 nucleotides align to TRBD2. The sequence was collected from an adult in good health. CDR3: CASSANGLAGGFNEQFF. In nucleotides, the CDR3 is TGTGCCAGCAGTGCTAACGGACTAGCGGGAGGGTTTAATGAGCAGTTCTTC.